The 29 T cell receptor beta chains presented below share a single source sample, sequenced in a study of Tregs in tolerant kidney transplant recipients. Libraries were prepared by immunoSEQ multiplex PCR; TCRdb keeps only in-frame clonotypes and omits some of them. There are 200,000 to 300,000 clones in the sample; approximately 84% occur only once, and less than 0.75% lies in the top ten. The specimen sequenced was CD4+ T cells from blood. Receptors originate from a human donor in good health.

This chain joins TRBV10-1 and TRBJ2-1, with TRBD2 as a possible D gene (5 bases). Germline-derived CDR1 and CDR2 are WNHNN and SYGVQD (reference sequence). The CDR3 has 15 residues. Trimming shortened V by 4 bases and J by 6 bases, and 16 bases separated the two germline ends. CDR3 coding DNA: TGCGCCAGCAGTGGACGGGGTCGGTCAATCAATGAGCAGTTCTTC. This gives the protein CASSGRGRSINEQFF.

The J gene is TRBJ1-2, the V gene TRBV11-2; 9 bases agree with TRBD1. Germline assignment: CDR1 SGHAT and CDR2 FQNNGV. J lost 7 bases, V lost 5 bases, and 11 bases had no gene match. The CDR3 length is 15 residues. DNA for the CDR3: TGTGCCAGCAGCCTGGCCGGGACAGGGTACTCTGGCTACACCTTC. This codes for CASSLAGTGYSGYTF.

The chain has TRBV18 and TRBJ2-7, with D perhaps given as TRBD1 or TRBD2 (5 bases each). Trimming left V 0 bases short and J 7 bases short, with 16 bases between. Germline loops: CDR1 KGHSH, CDR2 LQKENI. This CDR3 has 15 amino acids. The CDR3 here is CASSPPGVPGQEQYF. DNA for the CDR3: TGTGCCAGCTCACCACCCGGGGTCCCAGGGCAAGAGCAGTACTTC.

The V call is TRBV5-1, the J call TRBJ2-5; no reliable D call. Trimming left V 10 bases short and J 5 bases short, with 21 bases between. Germline V CDR1 and CDR2: SGHRS, YFSETQ. The length of the CDR3 is 14 residues. CDR3 residues: CAPRARAQWETQYF. The DNA of the CDR3 is TGCGCCCCTAGGGCAAGGGCGCAATGGGAGACCCAGTACTTC.

The chain employs TRBV5-4 and TRBJ2-7; 11 bases align to TRBD2. Per the germline V gene, CDR1 is SGHNT and CDR2 is YYREEE (reference sequence). V lost 2 bases, J lost 3 bases, and 7 bases stayed unmatched. There are 16 residues in the CDR3. CDR3 region: CASSFSGRAVLYEQYF. The CDR3 nucleotides read TGTGCCAGCAGCTTTAGCGGGAGGGCCGTTCTCTACGAGCAGTACTTC.

This clone was detected a few times. The chain employs TRBV5-1 and TRBJ2-7, with D unresolved. The CDR3 length is 12 residues. Germline V CDR1 and CDR2: SGHRS, YFSETQ. The V and J ends lost 1 base and 3 bases respectively, with 5 bases between them. This chain's CDR3 is CASSLTLYEQYF. The CDR3 DNA reads as TGCGCCAGCAGCTTGACTCTCTACGAGCAGTACTTC.

This clone has a handful of counts. The chain carries TRBV6-6 and TRBJ1-3; TRBD1 is a possible D gene (5 bases). CDR1 MNHNY and CDR2 SVGAGI come from the germline V gene (reference sequence). The CDR3 covers 16 residues. Trimming removed 7 bases from V and 0 bases from J, with 16 bases in between. The CDR3 DNA reads TGTGCCAGCACCGAGGGGACTTCCTACTCTGGAAACACCATATATTTT. This gives the protein CASTEGTSYSGNTIYF.

V and J are TRBV5-1 and TRBJ1-1; a possible D gene is TRBD1 (5 bases). The V gene's germline CDR1 is SGHRS and CDR2 YFSETQ. V was pared by 0 bases and J by 3 bases, with 9 bases between. The CDR3 is made up of 14 amino acids. The CDR3: CASSLGGIDTEAFF. CDR3 bases: TGCGCCAGCAGCTTGGGGGGGATAGACACTGAAGCTTTCTTT. The variable domain in full, completed from reference TRBV5-1 and TRBJ1-1, reads KAGVTQTPRYLIKTRGQQVTLSCSPISGHRSVSWYQQTPGQGLQFLFEYFSETQRNKGNFPGRFSGRQFSNSRSEMNVSTLELGDSALYLCASSLGGIDTEAFFGQGTRLTVV.

The rearrangement uses TRBV6-1 and TRBJ1-1; D call uncertain. Looked up from germline, CDR1 is MNHNS and CDR2 is SASEGT. The CDR3 contains 13 residues. The V end lost 6 bases, the J end lost 1 base, and 9 bases lay between the germline ends. The CDR3 DNA follows: TGTGCCAGCAGCAAGGAGGGGAACACTGAAGCTTTCTTT. Amino acids: CASSKEGNTEAFF.

The chain links TRBV19 to TRBJ2-7; perhaps D is TRBD1 or TRBD2 (7 bases each). CDR1 is LNHDA, CDR2 SQIVND, per germline (reference sequence). This CDR3 has 14 amino acids. Trimming stripped 4 bases from V and 4 bases from J, with 14 bases between. CDR3 DNA sequence: TGTGCCAGTAGTAGGGGGGGACAGCAATACGAGCAGTACTTC. Translated: CASSRGGQQYEQYF.

The V call is TRBV29-1, the J call TRBJ2-7; tentative D call: TRBD2 (6 bases). Germline V lookup: CDR1 SQVTM, CDR2 ANQGSEA. The CDR3 spans 14 residues. V lost 1 base to trimming and J lost 2 bases, with 12 bases between them. The CDR3 sequence is CSVEGGDGPYEQYF. Written as DNA, the CDR3 is TGCAGCGTTGAAGGGGGGGACGGCCCCTACGAGCAGTACTTC.

The V gene is TRBV6-1, the J gene TRBJ2-7; a weak D match, TRBD2 (5 bases). The CDR3 covers 14 residues. Germline CDR1 and CDR2: MNHNS and SASEGT. Trimming took 5 bases from V and 3 from J, leaving 14 bases between them. CDR3 sequence: CASSNDRGSYEQYF. In DNA form, the CDR3 reads TGTGCCAGCAGTAATGATCGGGGTAGCTACGAGCAGTACTTC.

The genes are TRBV25-1 and TRBJ2-7; 7 bases match TRBD2. The CDR3 sequence is 15 residues long. Trimming removed 6 bases from V and 5 bases from J; junction bases left unmatched: 13. Germline CDR1 MGHDK, CDR2 SYGVNS. The CDR3 loop is CASSPSGGRRNEQYF. CDR3 bases: TGTGCCAGCAGCCCCTCGGGGGGTAGGAGAAACGAGCAGTACTTC.

This clone has a single count. Sequence at one end of the junction differs from germline and may be a read error. V gene TRBV6-5 combines with J gene TRBJ1-3; D gene unclear. The germline V gene has CDR1 MNHEY and CDR2 SVGAGI. There are 14 residues in the CDR3. CDR3 residues: CASSYAEGGSTIYF. The CDR3, as DNA: TGTGCCAGCAGTTACGCGGAGGGAGGAAGCACCATATATTTT.

V usage is TRBV11-3 and J usage is TRBJ2-7, with D possibly matching TRBD1 (5 bases). The length of the CDR3 is 16 residues. V lost 5 bases, J lost 0 bases, and 17 bases lay in between. CDR1 is SGHNT, CDR2 YENEEA, per germline. DNA of the CDR3: TGTGCCAGCAGCCAGGAACAGGAAACAAGCTCCTACGAGCAGTACTTC. Its translation is CASSQEQETSSYEQYF. Full variable domain (outside the CDR3, taken from reference TRBV11-3 and TRBJ2-7): EAGVVQSPRYKIIEKKQPVAFWCNPISGHNTLYWYLQNLGQGPELLIRYENEEAVDDSQLPKDRFSAERLKGVDSTLKIQPAELGDSAVYLCASSQEQETSSYEQYFGPGTRLTVT.

This clone was found a few times. The chain uses TRBV6-5 and TRBJ1-2, with D unresolved. The CDR3 consists of 13 residues. The germline V gene has CDR1 MNHEY and CDR2 SVGAGI. V lost 6 bases and J lost 3, with 11 bases in between. The CDR3 DNA sequence: TGTGCCAGCAGCCCCGGCGCCCACTATGGCTACACCTTC. Its protein is CASSPGAHYGYTF.

For this clone: Other DNA sequences within the sample encode an identical CDR3. This rearrangement joins TRBV25-1 to TRBJ2-1; perhaps TRBD2 as D (5 bases). This CDR3 comprises 15 residues. The germline gives CDR1 MGHDK, CDR2 SYGVNS. The V and J ends lost 3 bases and 5 bases respectively, with 14 bases between them. CDR3 region: CASSDVTGSHNEQFF. For the CDR3, the DNA is TGTGCCAGCAGTGATGTTACGGGGTCCCACAATGAGCAGTTCTTC.

The genes are TRBV6-1 and TRBJ1-2, with D uncertain. The germline V gene encodes CDR1 MNHNS and CDR2 SASEGT. Trimming took off 1 base at V and 4 bases at J, with 13 bases between the two ends. The CDR3 sequence is 15 residues long. CDR3 region: CASSEGRPGPYGYTF. CDR3 nucleotides: TGTGCCAGCAGTGAAGGCCGGCCAGGCCCCTATGGCTACACCTTC.

The chain combines TRBV19 with TRBJ1-1, with a tentative D call TRBD1 (5 bases). CDR3 length: 14 residues. Germline loops: CDR1 LNHDA, CDR2 SQIVND (reference sequence). V lost 11 bases to trimming and J lost 1 base, with 17 bases between them. The CDR3 nucleotides read TGTGCCGTGGGGCTCCGGCAGGCGAACACTGAAGCTTTCTTT. Translation: CAVGLRQANTEAFF.

The chain is built from TRBV30 and TRBJ1-2; D might be TRBD1 (6 bases). This CDR3 has 17 residues. Trimming took 3 bases from V and 4 from J, leaving 24 bases between them. Germline values: CDR1 GTSNPN, CDR2 SVGIG (reference sequence). CDR3 sequence: CAWSVGITGRRTYGYTF. The CDR3 DNA reads as TGTGCCTGGAGCGTGGGGATAACAGGGAGGAGGACCTATGGCTACACCTTC.

In DNA, the CDR3 is TGCGCCAGCAGCCCCGCCCCGACAGGTTCAGAGACCCAGTACTTC. It is translated as CASSPAPTGSETQYF. J is TRBJ2-5 and V is TRBV5-1; weak D call: TRBD1 (6 bases). Germline loops: CDR1 SGHRS, CDR2 YFSETQ. The CDR3 is 15 residues long. The V gene lost 4 bases and the J gene lost 4 bases, with 17 bases spanning the gap.

The chain joins TRBV14 to TRBJ1-2; D call uncertain. The CDR3 has 15 residues. The ends were cut back, 1 base at V and 6 bases at J, with 15 bases in the middle. Germline CDR1 SGHDN, CDR2 FVKESK. Here the CDR3 DNA reads TGTGCCAGCAGCCAAGTCCCGGGTCCGATGCATGGCTACACCTTC. It translates to CASSQVPGPMHGYTF.

This chain uses TRBV9 with TRBJ1-2; 11 bases line up with TRBD1. CDR1 SGDLS and CDR2 YYNGEE come from the germline V gene. Germline trimming cut 4 bases from V and 8 bases from J; bases unmatched to any gene: 7. The CDR3 is 14 amino acids. In nucleotides, the CDR3 is TGTGCCAGCAGCCCACAGGACAGGGGGCAAGGCTACACCTTC. Residues: CASSPQDRGQGYTF.

J is TRBJ2-1 and V is TRBV5-4, with 8 nucleotides matching TRBD2. The trim removed 3 bases at V and 15 bases at J, leaving 11 bases unmatched. The CDR3 runs to 13 residues. From germline, CDR1 is SGHNT and CDR2 YYREEE (reference sequence). CDR3 amino acids: CASSSYQAGEVFF. CDR3 nucleotide sequence: TGTGCCAGCAGCTCATATCAAGCGGGAGAGGTGTTCTTC.

The rearrangement joins TRBV9 to TRBJ2-7, with 7 bases that match TRBD2. With 0 bases clipped from V and 6 bases from J, the junction kept 6 bases outside the gene matches. Germline V lookup: CDR1 SGDLS, CDR2 YYNGEE. The CDR3 has 14 residues. The CDR3 loop is CASSVALGGSEQYF. The DNA for the CDR3 is TGTGCCAGCAGCGTAGCCCTGGGGGGGAGCGAGCAGTACTTC.

The rearrangement uses TRBV14 and TRBJ1-3; the D gene is possibly TRBD1 (5 bases). This CDR3 is 14 amino acids long. Between the trimmed V and J ends, which lost 2 bases and 1 base, there was a span of 6 bases. Per the germline V gene, CDR1 is SGHDN and CDR2 is FVKESK. The CDR3, as DNA: TGTGCCAGCAGCCAACAGGGTTCTGGAAACACCATATATTTT. Translation gives CASSQQGSGNTIYF. The variable domain in full, completed from reference TRBV14 and TRBJ1-3, reads EAGVTQFPSHSVIEKGQTVTLRCDPISGHDNLYWYRRVMGKEIKFLLHFVKESKQDESGMPNNRFLAERTGGTYSTLKVQPAELEDSGVYFCASSQQGSGNTIYFGEGSWLTVV.

The CDR3 region has the DNA TGCGCCAGCCACCTCGGACAGGGGTCCTACGAGCAGTACTTC. Its translation: CASHLGQGSYEQYF. The chain employs TRBV23-1 and TRBJ2-7; 9 nucleotides match TRBD1. TRBV23-1 is an open reading frame, and its role is uncertain. The CDR3 is 14 residues long. After removal of 8 bases from V and 1 base from J, the junction contained 6 bases not matched to a gene.

As concerns this clone: One end of the junction varies from germline; a read error may be responsible. The chain employs TRBV10-3 and TRBJ1-4, with TRBD1 identical over 8 bases. The CDR3 runs 14 residues. CDR1 ENHRY and CDR2 SYGVKD come from the germline V gene. In DNA form, the CDR3 reads TGTGCCGTCAGGGGCAGGGGGCGAAATGAAAAACTGTTTTTT. Translation: CAVRGRGRNEKLFF.

The rearrangement uses TRBV7-2 and TRBJ2-3, with 8 bases identical to TRBD1. Germline V CDR1 and CDR2: SGHTA, FQGNSA. The CDR3 contains 16 residues. V was clipped by 4 bases and J by 0 bases; unmatched bases: 6. CDR3 nucleotide sequence: TGTGCCAGCAGCTCCCGACAGGGGACAAGCACAGATACGCAGTATTTT. Translated: CASSSRQGTSTDTQYF.